The 11 T cell receptor beta chains presented below share a single source sample, sequenced in a study of T cell responses to AZD1222 COVID-19 vaccine (dated by TCRdb to 2020 to 2023). Read against the paper, the sample's time point label means: baseline before first vaccination. Receptor libraries were prepared by the immunoSEQ multiplex PCR assay. Here the immuneACCESS table is served through TCRdb, limited to in-frame sequences with V and J called. Missing clones are a known gap in these copies; in checked studies unresolved V genes cover under half, and the rest lacks a known reason. In all, the sample holds approximately 110,000 clones, and under 90% of those were seen once. The ten largest clones add up to nearly 4.5% of the sample. The sample consisted of peripheral blood, taken on day 0 of AZD1222 vaccination. The source of these receptors is an adult in good health.

This clone appeared once. CDR3 nucleotides: TGTGCCAGTAGTAGGGCTCGCGAGCAGTACTTC. Protein product: CASSRAREQYF. V gene TRBV19 combines with J gene TRBJ2-7; D is uncertain. This CDR3 spans 11 amino acids. With 4 bases removed from V and 6 bases from J, the gap between germline ends came to 7 bases. In germline, CDR1 is LNHDA, CDR2 SQIVND (reference sequence).

The chain combines TRBV28 with TRBJ2-7; the D is unclear. Trimming took 8 bases from V and 7 from J, leaving 24 bases between them. The germline V gene has CDR1 MDHEN and CDR2 SYDVKM. The CDR3 length is 15 residues. CDR3 in amino acids: CASPPPGRDPGEQYF. For the CDR3, the DNA is TGTGCCAGCCCGCCGCCCGGCAGAGACCCAGGAGAGCAGTACTTC.

The V call is TRBV27, the J call TRBJ1-1; D might be TRBD1 (5 bases). V was clipped by 3 bases and J by 2 bases, with 10 bases between them. The CDR3 spans 14 residues. The germline CDR1 and CDR2 sequences are MNHEY and SMNVEV (reference sequence). CDR3 region: CASSFGTLNTEAFF. CDR3 nucleotides: TGTGCCAGCAGTTTTGGGACGTTAAACACTGAAGCTTTCTTT.

The chain has TRBV5-1 and TRBJ1-1; D is unclear. The CDR3 loop spans 12 amino acids. Trimming removed 5 bases from V and 4 bases from J, with 9 bases in between. CDR1 and CDR2 from the germline V gene are SGHRS and YFSETQ. CDR3: CASSPYGTEAFF. The CDR3 DNA is TGCGCCAGCAGTCCTTATGGCACTGAAGCTTTCTTT.

The genes are TRBV9 and TRBJ2-3, with a possible D match to TRBD1 (6 bases). Germline V lookup: CDR1 SGDLS, CDR2 YYNGEE. The V end was cut by 0 bases, the J end by 1 base, with 15 bases between. The CDR3 has 17 residues. CDR3 nucleotide sequence: TGTGCCAGCAGCGTAGAAGGACAGACTTTTGGCACAGATACGCAGTATTTT. As protein: CASSVEGQTFGTDTQYF.

This chain joins TRBV3-1 (or the pseudogene TRBV3-2) and TRBJ1-2, with 7 nucleotides matching TRBD1. V lost 5 bases to trimming and J lost 6 bases; unmatched junction nucleotides: 6. Germline values: CDR1 LGHDT, CDR2 YNNKEL (reference sequence). The CDR3 sequence is 13 residues long. The CDR3 DNA follows: TGTGCCAGCAGCTCTGACAGGGTCCATGGCTACACCTTC. Translation gives CASSSDRVHGYTF.

The chain employs TRBV30 and TRBJ1-6, with D possibly TRBD1 on 6 matching bases. The CDR3 has 15 residues. V was pared by 2 bases and J by 5 bases, with 13 bases between. Germline V CDR1 and CDR2: GTSNPN, SVGIG (reference sequence). CDR3 nucleotides: TGTGCCTGGAGTCCTCCGGGACAAGATAATTCACCCCTCCACTTT. Its protein product is CAWSPPGQDNSPLHF.

The chain carries TRBV2 and TRBJ2-7; 8 positions agree with TRBD1. The junction had 7 bases not matched to a gene; V was cut back by 2 bases and J by 7 bases. The V gene's germline CDR1 is SNHLY and CDR2 FYNNEI. This CDR3 has 14 amino acids. The DNA of the CDR3 is TGTGCCAGCAGTGAATTCAGGGGGCGGAATGAGCAGTACTTC. Translating it yields CASSEFRGRNEQYF.

The chain is built from TRBV3-1 (or the pseudogene TRBV3-2) and TRBJ2-6; possibly TRBD2 for D (6 bases). The CDR3 has 13 residues. The germline gives CDR1 LGHDT, CDR2 YNNKEL (reference sequence). V gave up 4 bases and J gave up 11 bases, with 12 bases separating them. CDR3 residues: CASSPGGSDVLTF. The CDR3 bases are TGTGCCAGCAGCCCCGGGGGTAGCGACGTCCTGACTTTC.

V is TRBV7-6 and J is TRBJ2-1, with D possibly being TRBD2 (6 bases). Germline CDR1 is SGHVS and CDR2 is FNYEAQ. The germline V and J ends were trimmed by 9 bases and 9 bases, with 12 bases remaining between them. The CDR3 totals 11 residues. CDR3 loop: CASQTGGEQFF. CDR3 DNA sequence: TGTGCCAGTCAAACCGGGGGTGAGCAGTTCTTC.

This sequence joins TRBV14 and TRBJ1-2; D call uncertain. CDR3 length equals 15 residues. The germline V and J ends were trimmed by 1 base and 4 bases, with 13 bases remaining between them. Germline V gene data show CDR1 as SGHDN and CDR2 as FVKESK. CDR3: CASSQGYLPAYGYTF. In nucleotides, the CDR3 is TGTGCCAGCAGCCAAGGTTACCTTCCCGCCTATGGCTACACCTTC.